This T cell receptor (beta chain) was profiled in a study of blood T cells in healthy people across ages. General study points: While age rose, TCR beta diversity per million T cells dropped in a roughly linear way.

The use of a sample-barcoded 5' primer and a J-beta primer mix characterized a second PCR of 7 to 11 cycles. Each CDR3 protein is one row after TCRdb ran MiXCR on the 5' RACE reads. Of over a million distinct CDR3 sequences in the sample, around 59% were seen once. Remarks on this clonotype: Its antigen is still unknown.

Germline CDR1 and CDR2: KGHSH and LQKENI. There are 18 residues in the CDR3. The V end lost 6 bases, the J end lost 1 base, and 22 bases lay between the germline ends. The gene calls are TRBV18 and TRBJ2-1, with a possible D match to TRBD1 (5 bases). The source is a man between 18 and 35 years old in good health. Sequencing was carried out using blood. For the CDR3, the DNA is TGTGCCAGCTCCCCTATGGTCCCCAGGGTATTTTCCTACAATGAGCAGTTCTTC. Its translation is CASSPMVPRVFSYNEQFF.